This T cell receptor beta chain was captured in a study of cytomegalovirus exposure and HLA in healthy donors. General observations from the study: It is likely that the observed cluster of highly shared sequence variants was a sequencing artifact. Fewer N-insertions (relative to the approximately 670-donor mean) were reportedly seen in an Asian-associated ancestry cluster in a later analysis. A later analysis appeared to link common viral pathogens to several of the most significant clusters. Owing to their indistinguishability, certain V segments, notably TRBV6-2 and TRBV6-3, were excluded.

13 Jbeta primers and 60 Vbeta primers were used for the PCR. Generated by immunoSEQ multiplex PCR, the TCRdb table keeps only in-frame clones and is missing some. The data show 180,000 or so clones, with roughly 75% seen just once and approximately 2% held by the top ten. This CDR3 region has 14 residues. The V gene's germline CDR1 is SGHNT and CDR2 YENEEA. V shed 3 bases and J shed 0 bases, with 8 bases lying between them. Comments on this clone: Its antigen remains unidentified.

This TCR was recovered from a woman aged 25 to 45 in good health and CMV-seronegative. The sequencing sample was made of PBMCs. The rearrangement links TRBV11-3 to TRBJ1-1; TRBD1 might be the D (5 bases). CDR3 loop: CASSFDSLNTEAFF. The CDR3 nucleotides read TGTGCCAGCAGCTTCGACAGCCTGAACACTGAAGCTTTCTTT.